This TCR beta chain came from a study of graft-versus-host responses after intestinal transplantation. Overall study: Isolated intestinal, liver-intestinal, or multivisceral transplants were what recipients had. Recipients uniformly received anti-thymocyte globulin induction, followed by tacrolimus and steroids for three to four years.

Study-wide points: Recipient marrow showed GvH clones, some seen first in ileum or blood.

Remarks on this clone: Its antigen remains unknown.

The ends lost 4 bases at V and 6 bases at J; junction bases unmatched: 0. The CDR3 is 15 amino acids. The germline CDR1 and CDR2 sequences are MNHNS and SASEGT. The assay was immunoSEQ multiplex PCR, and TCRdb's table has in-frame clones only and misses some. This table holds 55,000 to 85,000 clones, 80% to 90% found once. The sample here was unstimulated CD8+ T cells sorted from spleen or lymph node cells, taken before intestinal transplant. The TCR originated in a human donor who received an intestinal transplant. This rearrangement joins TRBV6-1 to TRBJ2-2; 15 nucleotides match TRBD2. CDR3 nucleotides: TGTGCCAGCAGTGGGACTAGCGGGGGGGCCGGGGAGCTGTTTTTT. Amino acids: CASSGTSGGAGELFF.